This TCR beta chain was profiled in a study of low-dose radiotherapy and immunotherapy resistance in tumors. At the level of the study: The study administered intravenous cyclophosphamide at 200 mg/m2 every two weeks, one day ahead of radiation and immunotherapy.

Priming of first-strand cDNA relied on TRAV- and TRBV-specific primers (covering alpha and beta chains). Over roughly 19 PCR cycles, TCRs were amplified from a constant-region primer and V-primer adapter. TCRdb itself ran the reads through MiXCR, one entry per CDR3 protein. The sample carries about 39,000 distinct CDR3 sequences, around 21% recorded once. As to time point: after trial treatment. The treatment is: LDRT plus nivolumab, ipilimumab, low-dose cyclophosphamide and aspirin (RACIN trial). Germline V CDR1 and CDR2: MDHEN, SYDVKM. J gave up 4 bases and V 5 bases, and 4 bases lay outside the gene matches. CDR3 size: 14 residues. This clonotype was picked up many times.

The input for sequencing was PBMCs, taken after low-dose radiotherapy plus immunotherapy. The clonotype originates from a female donor with ovarian cancer. The chain carries TRBV28 and TRBJ2-5, with 10 bases aligning to TRBD2. The CDR3 nucleotides read TGTGCCAGCAGTGGAGGGACTAGCGTAGAGACCCAGTACTTC. Protein: CASSGGTSVETQYF.